The subject of this entry is one T cell receptor beta chain. What it recognizes is unknown. This specimen comes from a study of T cells after yellow fever vaccination. Study background: Any fraction with a low cell number was prepared using SMART-Seq v4 Ultra Low Input.

Template-switching 5'RACE yielded the TCR cDNA; a universal primer site and UMIs were added in the process. MiXCR, applied by TCRdb to the 5' RACE reads, yields one record per CDR3 protein. The table records some 320,000 distinct CDR3 sequences, 9.5% to 12% of them present only once. Whole-study results and caveats: Clones that expanded after primary vaccination mostly reappeared after the booster (96% CD4, 75% to 90% CD8). One caveat is that FACS-sorted repertoires could contain abundant clonotypes contaminating from the bulk population.

Trimming shortened V by 3 bases and J by 7 bases, and 13 bases separated the two germline ends. The CDR3 is 13 residues long. From germline, CDR1 is DFQATT and CDR2 SNEGSKA (reference sequence). The chain uses TRBV20-1 and TRBJ2-1; possibly TRBD2 for D (6 bases). Sequenced material: CD4+ T cells sorted from PBMCs, taken 45 days after the yellow fever booster vaccination. The receptor was derived from a man in his late teens or twenties who received the YFV17D yellow fever vaccine. The DNA for the CDR3 is TGCAGTGCTAGGGACTACCCTGAGAATGAGCAGTTCTTC. Translating it yields CSARDYPENEQFF.